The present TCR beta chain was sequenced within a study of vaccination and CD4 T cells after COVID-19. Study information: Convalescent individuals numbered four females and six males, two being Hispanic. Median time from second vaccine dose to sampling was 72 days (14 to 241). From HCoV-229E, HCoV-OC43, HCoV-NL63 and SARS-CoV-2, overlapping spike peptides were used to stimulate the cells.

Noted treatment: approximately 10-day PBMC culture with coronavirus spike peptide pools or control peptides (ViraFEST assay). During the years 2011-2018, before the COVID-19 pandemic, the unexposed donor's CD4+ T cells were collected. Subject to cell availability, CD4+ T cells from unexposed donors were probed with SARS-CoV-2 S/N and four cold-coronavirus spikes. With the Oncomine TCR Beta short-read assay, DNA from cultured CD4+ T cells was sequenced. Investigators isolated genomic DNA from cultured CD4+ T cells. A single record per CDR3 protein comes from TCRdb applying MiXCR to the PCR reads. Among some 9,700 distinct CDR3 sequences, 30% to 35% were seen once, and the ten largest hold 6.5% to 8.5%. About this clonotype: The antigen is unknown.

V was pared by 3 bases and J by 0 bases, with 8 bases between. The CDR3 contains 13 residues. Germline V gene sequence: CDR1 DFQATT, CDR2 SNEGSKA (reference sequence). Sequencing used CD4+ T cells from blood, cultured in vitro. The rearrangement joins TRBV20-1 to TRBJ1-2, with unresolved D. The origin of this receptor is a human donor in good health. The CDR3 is CSAREYANYGYTF. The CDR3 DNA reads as TGCAGTGCTAGGGAATATGCTAACTATGGCTACACCTTC.